These 25 T cell receptor beta chains came from one sample sequenced in a study of beta chain features in type 1 diabetes. Study-wide points: All four CD4+ subsets from Type 1 diabetes patients carried moderately but significantly shorter TCRB CDR3s.

These receptors are not linked to any known antigen. The investigators reverse transcribed all of the isolated RNA, so they sequenced expressed TCRB transcripts. The method was immunoSEQ multiplex PCR; TCRdb's version includes in-frame clones alone and lacks a portion of them. The table includes 93,000 or so clones, 28% detected once. Material for sequencing was central memory CD4+ T cells from blood. Source of these receptors: a woman younger than 35 with type 1 diabetes.

This chain links TRBV4-3 with TRBJ2-3; possible D gene TRBD2, 5 bases. This CDR3 region has 16 residues. V lost 2 bases, J lost 4 bases, and 16 bases lay in between. Looked up from germline, CDR1 is LGHNA and CDR2 is YSLEER. CDR3 sequence (DNA): TGCGCCAGCAGCCAATCTAGCACGGGATGGGCAGATACGCAGTATTTT. It yields the protein CASSQSSTGWADTQYF.

The chain recombines TRBV28 with TRBJ1-2, with 7 bases lining up with TRBD1. The germline CDR1 and CDR2 sequences are MDHEN and SYDVKM. The length of the CDR3 is 14 residues. V lost 5 bases, J lost 2 bases, and 5 bases stayed unmatched. CDR3 sequence (DNA): TGTGCCAGCAGTAGAGGGGGCCAAAACTATGGCTACACCTTC. It is translated as CASSRGGQNYGYTF.

This clone was detected a few times. This chain joins TRBV14 and TRBJ1-2; no clear D gene. V lost 0 bases and J lost 7, with 12 bases in between. CDR3 size: 14 residues. Germline V gene sequence: CDR1 SGHDN, CDR2 FVKESK. The CDR3 region has the DNA TGTGCCAGCAGCCAAGATCGTCAAGCTATTGGCTACACCTTC. It encodes CASSQDRQAIGYTF.

There are a few counts of this clone. The rearrangement links TRBV7-2 to TRBJ2-2; D not certain. This CDR3 has 12 residues. V lost 5 bases and J lost 2, with 3 bases in between. Germline V gene data show CDR1 as SGHTA and CDR2 as FQGNSA. CDR3 sequence: CASSHNTGELFF. CDR3 sequence (DNA): TGTGCCAGCAGCCATAACACCGGGGAGCTGTTTTTT.

The chain is built from TRBV5-1 and TRBJ1-5, with a possible D match to TRBD1 (6 bases). The CDR3 spans 15 residues. Trimming shortened V by 4 bases and J by 10 bases, and 21 bases separated the two germline ends. Germline V lookup: CDR1 SGHRS, CDR2 YFSETQ. CDR3 protein: CASSPGTPGVDPQHF. The DNA of the CDR3 is TGCGCCAGCAGCCCTGGCACTCCAGGGGTTGATCCCCAGCATTTT.

V usage is TRBV5-4 and J usage is TRBJ1-2; D not certain. Trimming pared 0 bases from V and 0 bases from J, leaving 12 bases between. The germline CDR1 and CDR2 sequences are SGHNT and YYREEE (reference sequence). There are 16 residues in the CDR3. The CDR3 DNA reads as TGTGCCAGCAGCTTGGCCCGAGACAATACTAACTATGGCTACACCTTC. Its protein product is CASSLARDNTNYGYTF.

In this sample, this clone turned up a few times. The chain carries TRBV9 and TRBJ1-2; 9 bases map to TRBD1. The CDR3 has 14 amino acids. V was clipped by 4 bases and J by 4 bases; unmatched bases: 5. CDR1 and CDR2 (germline): SGDLS, YYNGEE. CDR3 sequence reads: CASSPGQGTYGYTF. CDR3 nucleotides: TGTGCCAGCAGCCCCGGACAGGGGACCTATGGCTACACCTTC.

The CDR3 sequence: CASSLYQTDTQYF. The CDR3 DNA reads TGTGCCAGCAGCTTGTATCAGACAGATACGCAGTATTTT. The V gene is TRBV11-2, the J gene TRBJ2-3, with D hard to call. This CDR3 is 13 amino acids long. The V end lost 3 bases, the J end lost 3 bases, and 7 bases lay between the germline ends. Germline values: CDR1 SGHAT, CDR2 FQNNGV.

This rearrangement joins TRBV5-1 to TRBJ2-5; 7 nucleotides align to TRBD2. CDR1 and CDR2 (germline): SGHRS, YFSETQ. The ends lost 4 bases at V and 0 bases at J; junction bases unmatched: 6. The CDR3 runs to 15 residues. CDR3 nucleotide sequence: TGCGCCAGCAGCCCGGTCGGGGGGAACCAAGAGACCCAGTACTTC. Translation: CASSPVGGNQETQYF.

The chain links TRBV6-1 to TRBJ2-7; TRBD1 matches at 7 bases. Germline assignment: CDR1 MNHNS and CDR2 SASEGT. Germline trimming cut 2 bases from V and 5 bases from J; bases unmatched to any gene: 12. CDR3 length: 16 residues. CDR3 DNA sequence: TGTGCCAGCAGTGAATTTGTAATTGGGACAGCCAACGAGCAGTACGTC. It encodes CASSEFVIGTANEQYV.

V and J are TRBV6-1 and TRBJ1-2; D ambiguous. V lost 5 bases and J 3 bases, leaving 13 bases between the germline ends. The CDR3 contains 14 residues. Germline-derived CDR1 and CDR2 are MNHNS and SASEGT. The CDR3 DNA reads as TGTGCCAGCAGTTCCCTAGGGAGGGACTATGGCTACACCTTC. It encodes CASSSLGRDYGYTF.

The V call is TRBV28, the J call TRBJ1-2, with D unresolved. V was trimmed by 3 bases and J by 8 bases, leaving 13 bases between them. Germline CDR1 reads MDHEN; CDR2 reads SYDVKM. This CDR3 comprises 13 residues. CDR3 sequence: CASSFRSPPGYTF. The CDR3 DNA follows: TGTGCCAGCAGTTTTCGGTCTCCACCAGGCTACACCTTC.

This clone was recorded a few times. The V and J genes are TRBV28 and TRBJ1-3; 10 bases align to TRBD1. J gave up 4 bases and V 5 bases, and 11 bases lay outside the gene matches. The CDR3 covers 17 residues. Germline lookup yields CDR1 MDHEN and CDR2 SYDVKM. The CDR3 sequence is CASSPGQGDSWGNTIYF. The CDR3 region has the DNA TGTGCCAGCAGTCCCGGACAGGGGGATTCGTGGGGAAACACCATATATTTT.

The rearrangement uses TRBV10-3 and TRBJ2-2; TRBD2 might be the D (5 bases). Between the trimmed V and J ends, which lost 7 bases and 1 base, there was a span of 10 bases. CDR1 is ENHRY, CDR2 SYGVKD, per germline. The CDR3 spans 14 residues. The chain's CDR3 is CAIMPAGNTGELFF. Written as DNA, the CDR3 is TGTGCCATCATGCCCGCGGGGAACACCGGGGAGCTGTTTTTT.

V is TRBV10-1 and J is TRBJ2-2, with D possibly TRBD2 on 5 matching bases. V lost 3 bases and J 2 bases, leaving 13 bases between the germline ends. This CDR3 spans 16 amino acids. Germline V gene lookup returns CDR1 WNHNN and CDR2 SYGVQD (reference sequence). The DNA of the CDR3 is TGCGCCAGCAGTGATGGGAGCTATGTTAACACCGGGGAGCTGTTTTTT. This codes for CASSDGSYVNTGELFF.

This clone was seen only a few times. This chain joins TRBV30 and TRBJ2-2; tentative D call: TRBD2 (5 bases). This CDR3 comprises 14 residues. CDR1 GTSNPN and CDR2 SVGIG come from the germline V gene (reference sequence). V lost 3 bases and J 7 bases, leaving 15 bases between the germline ends. The CDR3 sequence is CAWRGGLAFGELFF. CDR3 sequence (DNA): TGTGCCTGGAGGGGTGGGCTAGCATTCGGGGAGCTGTTTTTT.

This CDR3 reads CASSPQDRDYEQYF. In nucleotides, the CDR3 is TGTGCCAGCTCACCCCAAGACAGGGACTACGAGCAGTACTTC. The chain recombines TRBV18 with TRBJ2-7; 7 bases fit TRBD1. The germline V gene encodes CDR1 KGHSH and CDR2 LQKENI. Trimming took 3 bases from V and 3 from J; bases not matched to a gene: 5. This CDR3 comprises 14 residues.

This chain uses TRBV5-1 with TRBJ1-1; 8 bases match TRBD1. The CDR3 consists of 16 residues. Germline CDR1 SGHRS, CDR2 YFSETQ. Trimming cost V 4 bases and J 1 base; bases outside gene matches: 9. CDR3 bases: TGCGCCAGCAGCCTGTCCATCGGACAGGGGAACACTGAAGCTTTCTTT. It yields the protein CASSLSIGQGNTEAFF.

This clone occurred a few times. The V call is TRBV30, the J call TRBJ1-4; perhaps TRBD1 as D (6 bases). Germline V gives CDR1 GTSNPN, CDR2 SVGIG (reference sequence). The length of the CDR3 is 16 residues. V was clipped by 0 bases and J by 7 bases, with 18 bases between them. CDR3 DNA sequence: TGTGCCTGGAGTGTACAAATGGCAGGGGCGGGTGAAAAACTGTTTTTT. Translation: CAWSVQMAGAGEKLFF.

V and J are TRBV18 and TRBJ1-1; D remains unclear. CDR3 size: 11 residues. With 6 bases removed from V and 8 bases from J, the gap between germline ends came to 10 bases. CDR1 and CDR2 from the germline V gene are KGHSH and LQKENI. The CDR3 nucleotides are TGTGCCAGCTCCCCCGATCGGGAAGCTTTCTTT. Protein: CASSPDREAFF. Combining the CDR3 with reference TRBV18 and TRBJ1-1 gives the whole variable domain NAGVMQNPRHLVRRRGQEARLRCSPMKGHSHVYWYRQLPEEGLKFMVYLQKENIIDESGMPKERFSAEFPKEGPSILRIQQVVRGDSAAYFCASSPDREAFFGQGTRLTVV.

This clone was counted a few times. The rearrangement links TRBV7-9 to TRBJ1-2; D possibly corresponds to TRBD1 (6 bases). Trimming left V 8 bases short and J 4 bases short, with 11 bases between. CDR1 and CDR2 (germline): SEHNR, FQNEAQ (reference sequence). This CDR3 comprises 12 residues. In DNA, the CDR3 is TGTGCCAGCTCAGGGGAGGGCTATGGCTACACCTTC. Translation: CASSGEGYGYTF.

The chain has TRBV30 and TRBJ2-3, with 7 bases lining up with TRBD2. Germline V gives CDR1 GTSNPN, CDR2 SVGIG (reference sequence). The CDR3 length is 17 residues. J gave up 5 bases and V 5 bases, and 19 bases lay outside the gene matches. The CDR3 sequence: CAWAAPFGRAYRDTQYF. DNA of the CDR3: TGTGCCTGGGCCGCGCCCTTTGGGAGGGCCTATAGAGATACGCAGTATTTT.

This clone came up a few times. V usage is TRBV29-1 and J usage is TRBJ2-7, with TRBD2 matching 8 bases. The CDR3 runs to 12 residues. With 7 bases clipped from V and 2 bases from J, the junction kept 4 bases outside the gene matches. Per the germline V gene, CDR1 is SQVTM and CDR2 is ANQGSEA. The CDR3 bases are TGCAGCGGTACTAGCGGCCCCTACGAGCAGTACTTC. Its translation is CSGTSGPYEQYF.

This clone has only a few counts. This chain connects TRBV28 to TRBJ2-7; 7 bases fit TRBD1. The CDR3 is 15 residues long. Trimming removed 6 bases from V and 3 bases from J; junction bases left unmatched: 11. CDR1 MDHEN and CDR2 SYDVKM come from the germline V gene. The CDR3 sequence is CASSSPSQGNYEQYF. The CDR3 DNA follows: TGTGCCAGCAGCTCCCCCTCACAGGGGAACTACGAGCAGTACTTC. The variable domain in full, with the rest retrieved from reference TRBV28 and TRBJ2-7, is DVKVTQSSRYLVKRTGEKVFLECVQDMDHENMFWYRQDPGLGLRLIYFSYDVKMKEKGDIPEGYSVSREKKERFSLILESASTNQTSMYLCASSSPSQGNYEQYFGPGTRLTVT.

The genes are TRBV2 and TRBJ2-2; D is uncertain. The CDR3 spans 15 residues. Trimming stripped 7 bases from V and 2 bases from J, with 14 bases between. The V gene's germline CDR1 is SNHLY and CDR2 FYNNEI. The CDR3 DNA follows: TGTGCCAGCAATGGTCGCGGTCGAAACACCGGGGAGCTGTTTTTT. Protein product: CASNGRGRNTGELFF.